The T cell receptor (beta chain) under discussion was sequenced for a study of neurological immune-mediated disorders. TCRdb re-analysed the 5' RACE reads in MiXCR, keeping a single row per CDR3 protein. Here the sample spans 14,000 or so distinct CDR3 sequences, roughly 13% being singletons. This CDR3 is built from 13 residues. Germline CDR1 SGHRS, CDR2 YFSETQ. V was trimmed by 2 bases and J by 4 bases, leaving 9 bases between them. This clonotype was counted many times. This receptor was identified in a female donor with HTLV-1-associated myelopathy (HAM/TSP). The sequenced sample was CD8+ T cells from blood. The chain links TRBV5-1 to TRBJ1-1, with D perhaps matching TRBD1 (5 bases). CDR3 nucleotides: TGCGCCAGCAGCTTCGGGGGAGGCACTGAAGCTTTCTTT. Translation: CASSFGGGTEAFF.